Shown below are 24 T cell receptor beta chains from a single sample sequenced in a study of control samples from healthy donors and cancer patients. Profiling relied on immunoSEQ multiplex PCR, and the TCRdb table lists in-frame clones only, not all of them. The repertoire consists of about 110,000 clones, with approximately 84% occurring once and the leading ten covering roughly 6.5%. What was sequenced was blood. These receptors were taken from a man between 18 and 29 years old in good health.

CDR3: CASSLGETTNEKLFF. For the CDR3, the DNA is TGTGCCAGCAGTTTAGGGGAGACAACTAATGAAAAACTGTTTTTT. This chain uses TRBV28 with TRBJ1-4; D call uncertain. Germline-derived CDR1 and CDR2 are MDHEN and SYDVKM. V was trimmed by 2 bases and J by 0 bases, leaving 7 bases between them. The CDR3 runs 15 residues.

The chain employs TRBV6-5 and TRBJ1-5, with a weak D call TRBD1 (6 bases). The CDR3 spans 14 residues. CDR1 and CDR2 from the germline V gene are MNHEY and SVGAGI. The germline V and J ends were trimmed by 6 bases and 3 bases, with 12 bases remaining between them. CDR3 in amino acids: CASRPQGTNQPQHF. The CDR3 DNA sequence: TGTGCCAGCAGGCCCCAGGGGACCAATCAGCCCCAGCATTTT.

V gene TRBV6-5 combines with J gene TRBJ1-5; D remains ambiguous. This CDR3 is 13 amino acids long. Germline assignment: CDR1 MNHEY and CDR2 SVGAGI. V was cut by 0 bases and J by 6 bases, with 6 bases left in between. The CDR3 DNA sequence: TGTGCCAGCAGTTACTCCGAGGGTCAGCCCCAGCATTTT. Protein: CASSYSEGQPQHF.

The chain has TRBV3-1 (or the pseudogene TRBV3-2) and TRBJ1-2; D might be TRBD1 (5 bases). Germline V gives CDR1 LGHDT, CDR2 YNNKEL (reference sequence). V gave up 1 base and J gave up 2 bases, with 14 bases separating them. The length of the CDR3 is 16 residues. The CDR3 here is CASSQGPGNLNYGYTF. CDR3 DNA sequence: TGTGCCAGCAGCCAAGGGCCAGGGAACCTGAACTATGGCTACACCTTC.

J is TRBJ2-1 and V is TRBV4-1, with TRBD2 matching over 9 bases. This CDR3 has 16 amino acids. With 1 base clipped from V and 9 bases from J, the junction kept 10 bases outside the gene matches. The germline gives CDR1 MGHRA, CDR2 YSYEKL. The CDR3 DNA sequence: TGCGCCAGCAGCCAAGCCCTGGCGGGGGGGCCGGGTGAGCAGTTCTTC. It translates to CASSQALAGGPGEQFF.

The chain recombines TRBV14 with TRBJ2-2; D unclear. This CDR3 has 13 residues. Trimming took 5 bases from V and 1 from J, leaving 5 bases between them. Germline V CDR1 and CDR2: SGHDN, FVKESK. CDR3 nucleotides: TGTGCCAGCAGCTACGTGAACACCGGGGAGCTGTTTTTT. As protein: CASSYVNTGELFF.

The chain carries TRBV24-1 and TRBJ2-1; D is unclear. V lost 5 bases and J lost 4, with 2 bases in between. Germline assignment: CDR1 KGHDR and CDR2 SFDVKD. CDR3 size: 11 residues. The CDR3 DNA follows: TGTGCCACCAGTGCATACAATGAGCAGTTCTTC. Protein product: CATSAYNEQFF.

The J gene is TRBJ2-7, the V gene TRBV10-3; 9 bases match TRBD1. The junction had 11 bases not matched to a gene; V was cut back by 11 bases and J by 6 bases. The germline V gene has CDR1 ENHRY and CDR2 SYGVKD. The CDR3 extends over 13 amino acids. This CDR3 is CASSTGGYGEQYV. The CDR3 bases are TGTGCCTCCTCGACAGGGGGATATGGCGAGCAGTACGTC.

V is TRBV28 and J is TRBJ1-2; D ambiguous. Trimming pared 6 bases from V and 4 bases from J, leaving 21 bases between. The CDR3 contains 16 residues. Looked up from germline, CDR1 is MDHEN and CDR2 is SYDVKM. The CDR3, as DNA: TGTGCCAGCAGCGCACCGGGCCCACCGTATGCCTATGGCTACACCTTC. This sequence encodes CASSAPGPPYAYGYTF.

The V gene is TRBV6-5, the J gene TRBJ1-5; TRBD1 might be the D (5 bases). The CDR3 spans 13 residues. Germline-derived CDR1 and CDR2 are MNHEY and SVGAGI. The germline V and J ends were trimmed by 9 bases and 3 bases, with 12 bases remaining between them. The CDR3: CASQGAFNQPQHF. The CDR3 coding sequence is TGTGCCAGTCAAGGGGCCTTCAATCAGCCCCAGCATTTT.

The CDR3 DNA reads as TGTGCCAGCAGCTTGCTGGGGGGGGGCTCAGATACGCAGTATTTT. It codes for CASSLLGGGSDTQYF. The gene calls are TRBV7-9 and TRBJ2-3; D is perhaps TRBD2 (7 bases). Trimming shortened V by 3 bases and J by 4 bases, and 14 bases separated the two germline ends. The CDR3 runs 15 residues. Germline lookup yields CDR1 SEHNR and CDR2 FQNEAQ (reference sequence).

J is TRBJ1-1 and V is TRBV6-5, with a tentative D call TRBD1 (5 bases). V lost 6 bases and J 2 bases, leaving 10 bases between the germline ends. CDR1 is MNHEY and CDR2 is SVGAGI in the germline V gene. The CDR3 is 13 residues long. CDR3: CASRKTVNTEAFF. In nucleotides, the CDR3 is TGTGCCAGCAGGAAGACAGTCAACACTGAAGCTTTCTTT.

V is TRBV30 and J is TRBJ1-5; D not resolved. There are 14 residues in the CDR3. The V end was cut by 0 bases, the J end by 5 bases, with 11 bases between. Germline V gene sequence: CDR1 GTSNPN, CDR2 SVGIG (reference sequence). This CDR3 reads CAWSVGRADQPQHF. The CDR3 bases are TGTGCCTGGAGTGTAGGGCGAGCCGATCAGCCCCAGCATTTT.

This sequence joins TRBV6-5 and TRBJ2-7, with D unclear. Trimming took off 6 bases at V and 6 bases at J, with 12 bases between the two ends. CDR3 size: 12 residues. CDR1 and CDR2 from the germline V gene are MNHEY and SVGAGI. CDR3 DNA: TGTGCCAGCAGGTCCGAGGTAGGCGAGCAGTACTTC. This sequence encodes CASRSEVGEQYF.

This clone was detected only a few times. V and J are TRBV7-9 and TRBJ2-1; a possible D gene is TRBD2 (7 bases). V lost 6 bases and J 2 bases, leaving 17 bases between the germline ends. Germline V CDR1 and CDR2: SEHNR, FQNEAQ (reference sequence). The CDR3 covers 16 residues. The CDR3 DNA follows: TGTGCCAGCAGGCTAATGGGCGGGGGCCCCTACAATGAGCAGTTCTTC. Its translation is CASRLMGGGPYNEQFF.

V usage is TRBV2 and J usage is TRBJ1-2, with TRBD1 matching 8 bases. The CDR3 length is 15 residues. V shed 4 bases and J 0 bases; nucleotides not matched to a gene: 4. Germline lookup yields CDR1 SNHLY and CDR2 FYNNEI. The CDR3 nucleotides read TGTGCCAGCAGTGGGGACAGGTCCCCTAACTATGGCTACACCTTC. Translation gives CASSGDRSPNYGYTF.

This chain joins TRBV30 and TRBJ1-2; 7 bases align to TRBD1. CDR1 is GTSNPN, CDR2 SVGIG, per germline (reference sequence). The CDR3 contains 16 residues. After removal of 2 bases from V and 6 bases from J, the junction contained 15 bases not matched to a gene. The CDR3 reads CAWSTPYRGESNGYTF. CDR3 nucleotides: TGTGCCTGGAGTACCCCCTACAGGGGCGAGTCTAATGGCTACACCTTC.

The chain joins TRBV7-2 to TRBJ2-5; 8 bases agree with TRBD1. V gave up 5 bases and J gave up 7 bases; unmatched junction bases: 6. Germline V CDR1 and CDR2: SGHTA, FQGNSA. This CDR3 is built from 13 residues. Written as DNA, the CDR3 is TGTGCCAGCAGCAGGACAGGGAAAGGGACCCAGTACTTC. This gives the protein CASSRTGKGTQYF. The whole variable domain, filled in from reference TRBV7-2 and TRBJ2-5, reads GAGVSQSPSNKVTEKGKDVELRCDPISGHTALYWYRQSLGQGLEFLIYFQGNSAPDKSGLPSDRFSAERTGGSVSTLTIQRTQQEDSAVYLCASSRTGKGTQYFGPGTRLLVL.

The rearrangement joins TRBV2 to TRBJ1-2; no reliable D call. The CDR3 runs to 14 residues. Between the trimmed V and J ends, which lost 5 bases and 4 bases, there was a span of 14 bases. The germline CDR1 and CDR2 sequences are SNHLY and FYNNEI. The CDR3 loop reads CASSHIMRSYGYTF. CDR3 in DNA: TGTGCCAGCAGTCATATTATGCGATCCTATGGCTACACCTTC.

The CDR3 DNA reads TGTGCCAGCAGCACTCTACAGGGTGGCTACACCTTC. It translates to CASSTLQGGYTF. The chain recombines TRBV7-9 with TRBJ1-2, with TRBD1 as a possible D gene (6 bases). This CDR3 region has 12 residues. V was pared by 5 bases and J by 7 bases, with 11 bases between. Germline assignment: CDR1 SEHNR and CDR2 FQNEAQ (reference sequence).

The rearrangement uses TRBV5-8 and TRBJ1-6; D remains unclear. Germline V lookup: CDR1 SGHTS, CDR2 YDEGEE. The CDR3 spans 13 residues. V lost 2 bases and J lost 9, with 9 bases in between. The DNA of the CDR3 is TGTGCCAGCAGCTTAAGGAGCGCTTCACCCCTCCACTTT. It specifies CASSLRSASPLHF.

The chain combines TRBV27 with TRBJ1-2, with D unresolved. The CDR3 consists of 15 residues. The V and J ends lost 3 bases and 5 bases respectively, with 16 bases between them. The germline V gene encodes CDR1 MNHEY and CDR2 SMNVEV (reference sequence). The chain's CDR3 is CASSFRAGGRYGYTF. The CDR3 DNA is TGTGCCAGCAGTTTTAGGGCAGGCGGCCGGTATGGCTACACCTTC.

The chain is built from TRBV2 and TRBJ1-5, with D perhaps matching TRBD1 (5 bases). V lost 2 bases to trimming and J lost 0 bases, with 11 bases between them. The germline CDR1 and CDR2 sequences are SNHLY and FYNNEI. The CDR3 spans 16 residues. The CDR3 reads CASSERQIFSNQPQHF. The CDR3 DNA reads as TGTGCCAGCAGTGAAAGACAGATCTTTAGCAATCAGCCCCAGCATTTT. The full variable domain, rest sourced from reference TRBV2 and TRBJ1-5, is EPEVTQTPSHQVTQMGQEVILRCVPISNHLYFYWYRQILGQKVEFLVSFYNNEISEKSEIFDDQFSVERPDGSNFTLKIRSTKLEDSAMYFCASSERQIFSNQPQHFGDGTRLSIL.

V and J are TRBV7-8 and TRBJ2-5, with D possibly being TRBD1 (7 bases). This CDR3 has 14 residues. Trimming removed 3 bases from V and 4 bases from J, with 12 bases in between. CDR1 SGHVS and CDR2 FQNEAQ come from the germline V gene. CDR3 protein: CASSLRDRTETQYF. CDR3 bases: TGTGCCAGCAGCTTGCGGGACAGAACAGAGACCCAGTACTTC.